The entry below gives a single T cell receptor (beta chain) sequence along with its context. What it binds is unknown. This specimen belongs to a study of shared clonotypes between healthy human individuals. Overall study: Donors had three CD4 naive, three CD4 memory, two CD8 naive and one CD8 memory plate apiece. Study results and caveats: It was the few donors that limited the genetic and exposure-history diversity represented.

There were no recent acute infections or vaccinations among the donors, who were healthy HIV-negative adults. Data came from immunoSEQ multiplex PCR; TCRdb stores just in-frame clones and leaves some out. This table has millions of clones, 85% to 95% appearing once. The V end lost 3 bases, the J end lost 4 bases, and 37 bases lay between the germline ends. Germline V gene data show CDR1 as MDHEN and CDR2 as SYDVKM. The CDR3 has 22 residues. This receptor was obtained from a man between 18 and 35 years old in good health. Some clones in this sample may be carry-over from other donors' samples. The chain has TRBV28 and TRBJ2-7; D gene uncertain. Sequenced sample: naive CD4+ T cells from PBMCs. Noted subset: CD45RA+ positively selected. CDR3 coding DNA: TGTGCCAGCAGTTTTTCCCTTTATGTCCCCTTTACCAATAGGAAAAGGCCTTACGAGCAGTACTTC. Its protein product is CASSFSLYVPFTNRKRPYEQYF.